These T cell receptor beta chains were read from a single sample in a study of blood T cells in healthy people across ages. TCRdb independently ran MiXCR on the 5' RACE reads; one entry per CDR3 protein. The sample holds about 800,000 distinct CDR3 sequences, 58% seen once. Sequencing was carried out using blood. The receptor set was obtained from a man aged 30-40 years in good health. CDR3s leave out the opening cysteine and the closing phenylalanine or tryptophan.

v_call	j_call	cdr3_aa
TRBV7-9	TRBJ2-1	ASSLVEARPYNEQF
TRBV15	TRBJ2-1	ATTNIARGDEQF
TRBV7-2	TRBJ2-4	ASSPRTGKNIQY
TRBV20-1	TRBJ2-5	SAGDSLMTYNEQY
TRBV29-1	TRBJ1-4	SARGQGAEKLF
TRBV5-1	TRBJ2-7	ASSDVTSVSYEQY
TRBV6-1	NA	ATRAGGPGSLVYEQY
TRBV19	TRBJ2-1	ASSVSGTSGISSYNEQF
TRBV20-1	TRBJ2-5	SAQAQSQETQY
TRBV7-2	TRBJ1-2	ASSLVLAGDEGYT
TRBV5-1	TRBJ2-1	ASSHGYNEQF
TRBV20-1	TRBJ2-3	SAMVRGSSTDTQY
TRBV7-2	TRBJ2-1	ASNLASGNYNEQF
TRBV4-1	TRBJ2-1	VSSQVTRNNEQF
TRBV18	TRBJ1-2	ASSPQGLRRGYT
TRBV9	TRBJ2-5	ASSVYRQETQY
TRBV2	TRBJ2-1	ASSRTERLTEQF
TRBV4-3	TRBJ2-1	ASSQVHAGGPEVNEQF
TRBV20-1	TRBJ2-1	SARDVEAPYNEQF
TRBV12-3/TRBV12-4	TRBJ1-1	ASGRVVDTEAF
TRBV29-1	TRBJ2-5	SVATSGRETQY
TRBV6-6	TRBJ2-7	ASSYSNRAYEQY
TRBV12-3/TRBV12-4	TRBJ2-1	ASSLSGSNEQF
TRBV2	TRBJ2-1	ASSRSGRGENEQF
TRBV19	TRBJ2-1	ASSPRQVMSSYNEQF
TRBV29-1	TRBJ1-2	SVAPTTGARGYT
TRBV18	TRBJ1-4	ASSPREGLNEKLF
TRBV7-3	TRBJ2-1	ASSRQSGGPLRSYNEQF
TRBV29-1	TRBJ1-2	SVVGTGAGYT
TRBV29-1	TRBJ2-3	SFQGVSDTQY
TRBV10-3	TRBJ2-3	AISELAGRSTDTQY
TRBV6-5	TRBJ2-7	ASSYGLRGSYEQY
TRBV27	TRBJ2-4	ASSEDRYQKAQY
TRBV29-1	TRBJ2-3	ISRADTQY
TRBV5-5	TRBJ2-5	ASSLSILGAQETQY
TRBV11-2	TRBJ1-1	ASSRYQNTEAF
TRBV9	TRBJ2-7	ASSRASGPYEQY
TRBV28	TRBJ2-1	ASTPGGRGEQF
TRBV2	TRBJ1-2	ASSEMDRHGYT
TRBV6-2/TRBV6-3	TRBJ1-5	ASTEGQGRQPQH
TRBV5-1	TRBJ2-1	ASSLGGLVNDEQF
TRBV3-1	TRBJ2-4	ASSHHDRGIQY
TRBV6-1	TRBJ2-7	ASSEGTYEQY
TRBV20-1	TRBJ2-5	SARDVRGTNVVY
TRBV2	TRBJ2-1	ASSEMAGGSSYNEQF
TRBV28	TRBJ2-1	ASLRRAENEQF
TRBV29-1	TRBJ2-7	SGINGRLGEQY
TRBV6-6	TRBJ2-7	ASSEPGQGYNEQY